The next 18 T cell receptor beta chains were all read from a single sample in a study of identical twins (dated by TCRdb to between 2015 and 2016). Libraries were built with 5' RACE. Sequencing was performed on an Illumina HiSeq 2000. TCRdb trimmed the raw reads at Q25, called clones with MiXCR and kept productive beta chains. Rows with one shared CDR3 protein collapse into an entry with the most common genes and DNA. This sample holds roughly 630,000 distinct CDR3 sequences; under 8.5% were observed only once. The top ten hold around 1.6% of the sample. The same sample was also used in a study of yellow fever vaccine responses in identical twins.

Material: PBMCs. The receptors shown here come from a woman between 18 and 30 years old in good health.

This clonotype turned up a few times. The chain couples TRBV7-8 to TRBJ2-7, with D uncertain. There are 15 residues in the CDR3. Germline V lookup: CDR1 SGHVS, CDR2 FQNEAQ. The germline V and J ends were trimmed by 1 base and 3 bases, with 13 bases remaining between them. CDR3 region: CASSLESTVFYEQYF. The CDR3 DNA sequence: TGTGCCAGCAGCTTAGAATCCACTGTCTTCTACGAGCAGTACTTC. The variable domain in full, with the rest retrieved from reference TRBV7-8 and TRBJ2-7, is GAGVSQSPRYKVAKRGQDVALRCDPISGHVSLFWYQQALGQGPEFLTYFQNEAQLDKSGLPSDRFFAERPEGSVSTLKIQRTQQEDSAVYLCASSLESTVFYEQYFGPGTRLTVT.

J is TRBJ2-2 and V is TRBV29-1, with 8 positions matching TRBD1. The germline CDR1 and CDR2 sequences are SQVTM and ANQGSEA. The CDR3 has 13 residues. After removal of 7 bases from V and 2 bases from J, the junction contained 3 bases not matched to a gene. As DNA, the CDR3 is TGCAGCGGCGGGACAGGAAACACCGGGGAGCTGTTTTTT. This encodes CSGGTGNTGELFF.

CDR3 protein: CASSPVGEKEEADTQYF. The CDR3 bases are TGCGCCAGCAGTCCGGTGGGAGAGAAGGAAGAAGCAGATACGCAGTATTTT. The chain recombines TRBV23-1 with TRBJ2-3; D possibly corresponds to TRBD2 (5 bases). TRBV23-1 is identified as an open reading frame with a role that is uncertain. The V gene lost 4 bases and the J gene lost 4 bases, with 21 bases spanning the gap. The CDR3 length is 17 residues.

The CDR3 reads CSVAENSQETQYF. In DNA form, the CDR3 reads TGCAGCGTCGCGGAAAACAGTCAAGAGACCCAGTACTTC. The genes are TRBV29-1 and TRBJ2-5, with D hard to call. The germline V gene encodes CDR1 SQVTM and CDR2 ANQGSEA. V lost 6 bases and J 2 bases, leaving 13 bases between the germline ends. This CDR3 contains 13 residues.

Comment on this clonotype: The junction and the germline gene differ at one end; a read error may be behind it. This chain connects TRBV20-1 to TRBJ2-1; the match to TRBD1 covers 9 bases. CDR1 and CDR2 from the germline V gene are DFQATT and SNEGSKA (reference sequence). CDR3 size: 16 residues. The CDR3 bases are TGCTGTGCTAGAAGATGGGGTTGGGACAGGGACGATGAGCAGTTCTTC. It codes for CCARRWGWDRDDEQFF.

The chain combines TRBV5-5 with TRBJ2-1; D not certain. Germline CDR1 reads SGHKS; CDR2 reads YYEKEE (reference sequence). Trimming took 4 bases from V and 10 from J, leaving 21 bases between them. This CDR3 region has 15 residues. Here the CDR3 reads CASSQSRFLYVEQFF. DNA for the CDR3: TGTGCCAGCAGCCAATCCAGGTTTCTTTACGTGGAGCAGTTCTTC. The full variable domain, with the rest looked up from reference TRBV5-5 and TRBJ2-1, is DAGVTQSPTHLIKTRGQQVTLRCSPISGHKSVSWYQQVLGQGPQFIFQYYEKEERGRGNFPDRFSARQFPNYSSELNVNALLLGDSALYLCASSQSRFLYVEQFFGPGTRLTVL.

Ten or more counts support this clonotype. The V and J genes are TRBV9 and TRBJ1-4; D remains unclear. The germline V gene has CDR1 SGDLS and CDR2 YYNGEE. This CDR3 has 15 amino acids. Trimming pared 0 bases from V and 8 bases from J, leaving 14 bases between. The CDR3 region is CASSVAAGKIEKLFF. CDR3 DNA: TGTGCCAGCAGCGTAGCTGCAGGCAAGATCGAAAAACTGTTTTTT.

The table lists this clonotype with many counts. The chain couples TRBV20-1 to TRBJ2-1, with D unclear. The CDR3 contains 14 residues. V was trimmed by 3 bases and J by 7 bases, leaving 16 bases between them. Germline-derived CDR1 and CDR2 are DFQATT and SNEGSKA (reference sequence). CDR3 residues: CSASPLRSMNEQFF. The CDR3 region has the DNA TGCAGTGCTAGTCCCCTCCGGAGTATGAATGAGCAGTTCTTC.

This clonotype was detected a few times. The gene calls are TRBV28 and TRBJ2-5; 7 positions match TRBD1. The germline CDR1 and CDR2 sequences are MDHEN and SYDVKM. This CDR3 has 17 residues. Trimming at V came to 2 bases and at J to 5 bases, leaving 14 bases not matched to a gene. CDR3 nucleotide sequence: TGTGCCAGCAGTTTAAGGGTCTTTAGGACAGGCCATGAGACCCAGTACTTC. This encodes CASSLRVFRTGHETQYF. Drawing the rest from reference TRBV28 and TRBJ2-5, the complete variable domain is DVKVTQSSRYLVKRTGEKVFLECVQDMDHENMFWYRQDPGLGLRLIYFSYDVKMKEKGDIPEGYSVSREKKERFSLILESASTNQTSMYLCASSLRVFRTGHETQYFGPGTRLLVL.

This clonotype has more than one count but fewer than ten. The chain uses TRBV12-3 or TRBV12-4 and TRBJ1-2; TRBD1 aligns across 9 bases. CDR3 length equals 16 residues. J was trimmed by 4 bases and V by 0 bases; bases with no gene match: 6. The CDR3 DNA reads as TGTGCCAGCAGTTTAGCCCCGGGACAGGGAGGCTATGGCTACACCTTC. It encodes CASSLAPGQGGYGYTF.

This clonotype was seen ten or more times. The chain employs TRBV5-6 and TRBJ2-2; TRBD1 agrees at 8 bases. V gave up 6 bases and J gave up 14 bases; unmatched junction bases: 6. Germline assignment: CDR1 SGHDT and CDR2 YYEEEE. The CDR3 contains 11 residues. In nucleotides, the CDR3 is TGTGCCAGCACCTCAGGGGGCGAACTGTTTTTT. Its translation is CASTSGGELFF.

This clonotype was seen a few times. The chain couples TRBV7-9 to TRBJ2-5; TRBD2 matches 7 bases. Trimming removed 4 bases from V and 4 bases from J; junction bases left unmatched: 6. Germline CDR1 and CDR2: SEHNR and FQNEAQ (reference sequence). The CDR3 is 14 residues long. The CDR3 protein is CASSYLAAAETQYF. The CDR3 bases are TGTGCCAGCAGCTACCTAGCGGCTGCAGAGACCCAGTACTTC.

This clonotype was detected only a few times. The genes are TRBV24-1 and TRBJ2-3; 7 bases match TRBD1. Looked up from germline, CDR1 is KGHDR and CDR2 is SFDVKD. This CDR3 contains 16 residues. V was pared by 4 bases and J by 3 bases, with 9 bases of the junction left unmatched. CDR3 nucleotide sequence: TGTGCCACCAGTGACCCGGGGACAGCAGATACAGATACGCAGTATTTT. Residues: CATSDPGTADTDTQYF.

As regards this clonotype: One end of the junction varies from germline; a read error may be responsible. The V and J genes are TRBV5-1 and TRBJ2-7; 10 bases are shared with TRBD1. The germline V gene has CDR1 SGHRS and CDR2 YFSETQ. This CDR3 spans 15 amino acids. CDR3 in DNA: TGCGCCAGCAGCTTGGGGGACAGGGGCATCTACAAGCAGTACTTC. Translating gives CASSLGDRGIYKQYF. Using reference TRBV5-1 and TRBJ2-7 for the parts outside the CDR3, the full variable domain is KAGVTQTPRYLIKTRGQQVTLSCSPISGHRSVSWYQQTPGQGLQFLFEYFSETQRNKGNFPGRFSGRQFSNSRSEMNVSTLELGDSALYLCASSLGDRGIYKQYFGPGTRLTVT.

The rearrangement links TRBV20-1 to TRBJ2-7; 9 nucleotides match TRBD2. The CDR3 runs to 14 residues. V trimming: 8 bases; J trimming: 0 bases; junction bases outside the gene matches: 8. CDR1 DFQATT and CDR2 SNEGSKA come from the germline V gene (reference sequence). The DNA for the CDR3 is TGCAGTTTCCGACTAGCGGATTCCTCCTACGAGCAGTACTTC. It codes for CSFRLADSSYEQYF.

This clonotype showed up just once. This may be a read error: a much more frequent sequence differs by one nucleotide. In nucleotides, the CDR3 is TGCTGTGCTAGAGTAGCCGAGCTGAGGGCCACAGATACGCAGTATTTT. Protein sequence: CCARVAELRATDTQYF. This sequence joins TRBV20-1 and TRBJ2-3; perhaps TRBD2 as D (5 bases). Germline assignment: CDR1 DFQATT and CDR2 SNEGSKA (reference sequence). The CDR3 has 16 amino acids.

This clonotype was seen repeatedly, ten times or more. This chain uses TRBV12-3 or TRBV12-4 with TRBJ2-5; 9 bases align to TRBD1. V was clipped by 9 bases and J by 2 bases; unmatched bases: 10. CDR3 size: 15 residues. CDR3 bases: TGTGCCAGTAGTCCCGGGACAGGGTTACAAGAGACCCAGTACTTC. It specifies CASSPGTGLQETQYF.

A few counts support this clonotype. J is TRBJ2-7 and V is TRBV20-1; D possibly corresponds to TRBD2 (6 bases). This CDR3 is built from 14 residues. Looked up from germline, CDR1 is DFQATT and CDR2 is SNEGSKA (reference sequence). V shed 0 bases and J shed 2 bases, with 11 bases lying between them. The CDR3 reads CSARDVSGTYEQYF. The CDR3, as DNA: TGCAGTGCTAGAGACGTTAGCGGAACCTACGAGCAGTACTTC.